The 26 T cell receptor beta chains in this list originate from one sample, sequenced in a study of blood T cell repertoires in COVID-19. Clones were read by immunoSEQ multiplex PCR, and TCRdb kept only the in-frame ones, dropping some. The sample records about 210,000 clones, 80% to 90% being singletons. The sample taken for sequencing was peripheral blood. The receptors here all came from a woman aged 80 or over with COVID-19, enrolled during active disease.

This chain connects TRBV28 to TRBJ2-3; 12 positions agree with TRBD2. V trimming: 5 bases; J trimming: 7 bases; junction bases outside the gene matches: 7. CDR1 MDHEN and CDR2 SYDVKM come from the germline V gene. This CDR3 has 15 residues. The CDR3 protein is CASSTLAGGTYTQYF. CDR3 in DNA: TGTGCCAGCAGTACTCTAGCGGGGGGGACTTATACGCAGTATTTT. The full variable domain, its missing parts supplied by reference TRBV28 and TRBJ2-3, is DVKVTQSSRYLVKRTGEKVFLECVQDMDHENMFWYRQDPGLGLRLIYFSYDVKMKEKGDIPEGYSVSREKKERFSLILESASTNQTSMYLCASSTLAGGTYTQYFGPGTRLTVL.

The chain carries TRBV6-5 and TRBJ1-2, with D maybe TRBD1 (6 bases). The CDR3 has 14 amino acids. CDR1 MNHEY and CDR2 SVGAGI come from the germline V gene. Trimming removed 4 bases at V and 4 bases at J, with 13 bases between. The CDR3 spells CASSSTQGRYGYTF. In nucleotides, the CDR3 is TGTGCCAGCAGTTCCACACAGGGACGCTATGGCTACACCTTC.

The V gene is TRBV18, the J gene TRBJ1-1; 7 positions match TRBD1. Germline V gene lookup returns CDR1 KGHSH and CDR2 LQKENI. V dropped 6 bases and J dropped 4; count of bases not matched to a gene: 5. The CDR3 is made up of 13 amino acids. CDR3 in DNA: TGTGCCAGCTCCCTGGACAGGACCACTGAAGCTTTCTTT. Its protein is CASSLDRTTEAFF. The full variable domain, completed using reference TRBV18 and TRBJ1-1, is NAGVMQNPRHLVRRRGQEARLRCSPMKGHSHVYWYRQLPEEGLKFMVYLQKENIIDESGMPKERFSAEFPKEGPSILRIQQVVRGDSAAYFCASSLDRTTEAFFGQGTRLTVV.

The CDR3 nucleotides are TGTGCCAGCAAGTCGAGTCCCAACGGAAACACCATATATTTT. This codes for CASKSSPNGNTIYF. The chain joins TRBV6-5 to TRBJ1-3, with D unresolved. The CDR3 extends over 14 amino acids. The V and J ends lost 7 bases and 4 bases respectively, with 14 bases between them. Per the germline V gene, CDR1 is MNHEY and CDR2 is SVGAGI.

The chain recombines TRBV14 with TRBJ1-6; D remains unclear. This CDR3 has 18 residues. Germline CDR1 SGHDN, CDR2 FVKESK. Trimming removed 0 bases from V and 1 base from J, with 13 bases in between. CDR3 DNA: TGTGCCAGCAGCCAAGAGAACCGTCCGGTGTCCTATAATTCACCCCTCCACTTT. Amino acid sequence: CASSQENRPVSYNSPLHF.

V is TRBV7-2 and J is TRBJ2-1, with D possibly being TRBD2 (6 bases). The germline V gene encodes CDR1 SGHTA and CDR2 FQGNSA. V dropped 0 bases and J dropped 9 bases, with 9 bases sitting between them. CDR3 length equals 13 residues. The CDR3 region is CASSLALAREQFF. CDR3 in DNA: TGTGCCAGCAGCTTAGCGCTAGCGCGTGAGCAGTTCTTC. Using reference TRBV7-2 and TRBJ2-1 for the parts outside the CDR3, the full variable domain is GAGVSQSPSNKVTEKGKDVELRCDPISGHTALYWYRQSLGQGLEFLIYFQGNSAPDKSGLPSDRFSAERTGGSVSTLTIQRTQQEDSAVYLCASSLALAREQFFGPGTRLTVL.

The rearrangement links TRBV11-3 to TRBJ2-5, with TRBD1 as a possible D gene (5 bases). The germline CDR1 and CDR2 sequences are SGHNT and YENEEA. The CDR3 loop spans 15 amino acids. V was trimmed by 0 bases and J by 2 bases, leaving 10 bases between them. CDR3 sequence: CASSLDRRTQETQYF. Here the CDR3 DNA reads TGTGCCAGCAGCTTAGATCGGCGGACACAAGAGACCCAGTACTTC.

The chain joins TRBV5-4 to TRBJ2-3; possible D gene TRBD1, 6 bases. Germline CDR1 SGHNT, CDR2 YYREEE (reference sequence). This CDR3 contains 16 residues. V was clipped by 4 bases and J by 4 bases, with 19 bases between them. This CDR3 reads CASSQGTSKKADTQYF. The CDR3 DNA follows: TGTGCCAGCAGCCAGGGGACCTCTAAAAAGGCAGATACGCAGTATTTT. Full variable domain (outside the CDR3, taken from reference TRBV5-4 and TRBJ2-3): ETGVTQSPTHLIKTRGQQVTLRCSSQSGHNTVSWYQQALGQGPQFIFQYYREEENGRGNFPPRFSGLQFPNYSSELNVNALELDDSALYLCASSQGTSKKADTQYFGPGTRLTVL.

This clone was recorded once. The chain uses TRBV19 and TRBJ1-6; TRBD1 might be the D (5 bases). Germline CDR1 is LNHDA and CDR2 is SQIVND (reference sequence). V lost 7 bases and J lost 7, with 17 bases in between. This CDR3 is 15 amino acids long. The CDR3 reads CASTHGGVRNSPLHF. The DNA for the CDR3 is TGTGCCAGTACCCATGGGGGGGTTCGGAATTCACCCCTCCACTTT.

The V gene is TRBV21-1, the J gene TRBJ2-7; the D segment call TRBD2 is taken from the table without a DNA check. TRBV21-1 is deemed a pseudogene. This CDR3 is built from 14 residues. In DNA, the CDR3 is TGTGCCAGCAGCAATATCCAGCGGGGAAACGAGCAGTACTTC. This sequence encodes CASSNIQRGNEQYF.

The chain combines TRBV24-1 with TRBJ1-1; tentative D call: TRBD1 (6 bases). Trimming took 5 bases from V and 1 from J, leaving 13 bases between them. The germline V gene encodes CDR1 KGHDR and CDR2 SFDVKD. The CDR3 has 15 residues. For the CDR3, the DNA is TGTGCCACCAGTGGCAGGGGCCTTAGGAACACTGAAGCTTTCTTT. Protein: CATSGRGLRNTEAFF.

Concerning this clone itself: This same CDR3 is encoded by further DNA sequences in the sample. The V call is TRBV20-1, the J call TRBJ1-5; unclear D gene. The ends were cut back, 3 bases at V and 3 bases at J, with 21 bases in the middle. The CDR3 loop spans 17 amino acids. Germline lookup yields CDR1 DFQATT and CDR2 SNEGSKA (reference sequence). The chain's CDR3 is CSASPFLAGITNQPQHF. The CDR3 region has the DNA TGCAGTGCTAGTCCATTCCTCGCGGGAATAACCAATCAGCCCCAGCATTTT.

The chain links TRBV18 to TRBJ1-6; the D is unclear. The germline V gene encodes CDR1 KGHSH and CDR2 LQKENI. The CDR3 totals 14 residues. V lost 5 bases and J 2 bases, leaving 7 bases between the germline ends. CDR3 protein: CASSVETYNSPLHF. The DNA for the CDR3 is TGTGCCAGCTCAGTTGAGACCTATAATTCACCCCTCCACTTT.

The V and J genes are TRBV15 and TRBJ1-1; D possibly corresponds to TRBD1 (5 bases). V was pared by 8 bases and J by 6 bases, with 22 bases between. The CDR3 consists of 15 residues. The germline V gene has CDR1 LNHNV and CDR2 YYDKDF (reference sequence). CDR3 sequence (DNA): TGTGCCACCCAACTCCGGGGGGACCCGAGACCTGAAGCTTTCTTT. Translating it yields CATQLRGDPRPEAFF.

The V call is TRBV2, the J call TRBJ1-1; 10 positions match TRBD1. Trimming at V came to 4 bases and at J to 1 base, leaving 3 bases not matched to a gene. The CDR3 sequence is 15 residues long. Germline CDR1 and CDR2: SNHLY and FYNNEI. CDR3 DNA sequence: TGTGCCAGCAGTGTGACAGGGGGCGGGAACACTGAAGCTTTCTTT. It codes for CASSVTGGGNTEAFF.

The chain employs TRBV6-5 and TRBJ2-7; 8 bases are a match to TRBD1. Per germline, CDR1 MNHEY and CDR2 SVGAGI. With V trimmed by 1 base and J by 3 bases, 5 bases remained unmatched. The CDR3 covers 15 residues. CDR3 coding DNA: TGTGCCAGCAGTTACTTCGCGACAGGGGTCTACGAGCAGTACTTC. This encodes CASSYFATGVYEQYF.

The rearrangement uses TRBV5-1 and TRBJ1-2; no firm D call. V was shortened by 6 bases and J by 6 bases, with 12 bases between the two germline ends. Germline values: CDR1 SGHRS, CDR2 YFSETQ. This CDR3 has 12 amino acids. Here the CDR3 reads CASTTADNGYTF. In DNA, the CDR3 is TGCGCCAGCACAACGGCGGATAATGGCTACACCTTC. The full variable domain, in which reference TRBV5-1 and TRBJ1-2 provide the parts outside the CDR3, is KAGVTQTPRYLIKTRGQQVTLSCSPISGHRSVSWYQQTPGQGLQFLFEYFSETQRNKGNFPGRFSGRQFSNSRSEMNVSTLELGDSALYLCASTTADNGYTFGSGTRLTVV.

The chain joins TRBV25-1 to TRBJ2-5; D gene ambiguous. V shed 0 bases and J shed 1 base, with 18 bases lying between them. CDR1 is MGHDK and CDR2 is SYGVNS in the germline V gene. The CDR3 has 18 residues. In DNA, the CDR3 is TGTGCCAGCAGTGAATATGGTTGGCGGCCGGGTGGCCAAGAGACCCAGTACTTC. Translating gives CASSEYGWRPGGQETQYF. Combining the CDR3 with reference TRBV25-1 and TRBJ2-5 gives the whole variable domain EADIYQTPRYLVIGTGKKITLECSQTMGHDKMYWYQQDPGMELHLIHYSYGVNSTEKGDLSSESTVSRIRTEHFPLTLESARPSHTSQYLCASSEYGWRPGGQETQYFGPGTRLLVL.

This sequence joins TRBV10-3 and TRBJ1-1; 9 bases agree with TRBD1. The junction had 7 bases not matched to a gene; V was cut back by 10 bases and J by 1 base. CDR3 size: 14 residues. Germline CDR1 reads ENHRY; CDR2 reads SYGVKD. The CDR3 DNA follows: TGTGCCACCACCCCGACAGGGGGGAACACTGAAGCTTTCTTT. This gives the protein CATTPTGGNTEAFF.

The gene calls are TRBV2 and TRBJ1-2; D is ambiguous. The CDR3 contains 11 residues. V was shortened by 10 bases and J by 4 bases, with 10 bases between the two germline ends. Germline V gene sequence: CDR1 SNHLY, CDR2 FYNNEI. In DNA form, the CDR3 reads TGTGCCATACGAACATTCTATGGCTACACCTTC. Its protein is CAIRTFYGYTF.

The chain links TRBV27 to TRBJ1-5; D is uncertain. The germline CDR1 and CDR2 sequences are MNHEY and SMNVEV (reference sequence). Trimming stripped 5 bases from V and 2 bases from J, with 16 bases between. The CDR3 sequence is 16 residues long. The CDR3 spells CASSQMTPAGNQPQHF. The DNA for the CDR3 is TGTGCCAGCAGTCAAATGACACCGGCCGGCAATCAGCCCCAGCATTTT.

In this sample, this clone turned up a few times. This sequence joins TRBV18 and TRBJ1-2; the match to TRBD1 covers 7 bases. This CDR3 is 18 amino acids long. Unmatched junction bases numbered 19, after V lost 3 bases and J lost 6 bases. Germline lookup yields CDR1 KGHSH and CDR2 LQKENI. CDR3 DNA sequence: TGTGCCAGCTCACCGGCCCGAGACAGGGAGCCTAGACGGGATGGCTACACCTTC. This sequence encodes CASSPARDREPRRDGYTF.

This clone was seen more than once but under ten times. The chain links TRBV14 to TRBJ1-4, with TRBD1 matching 10 bases. The CDR3 has 15 amino acids. Germline V gene data show CDR1 as SGHDN and CDR2 as FVKESK. The J segment lost 3 bases and the V segment lost 8 bases, leaving 6 bases of the junction unmatched. The CDR3 loop is CASGMTGGSNEKLFF. The CDR3 nucleotides are TGTGCCAGCGGCATGACAGGGGGCTCTAATGAAAAACTGTTTTTT.

The chain is built from TRBV7-2 and TRBJ2-1, with a tentative D call TRBD2 (6 bases). The CDR3 extends over 15 amino acids. V gave up 4 bases and J gave up 7 bases, with 17 bases separating them. Germline V gene data show CDR1 as SGHTA and CDR2 as FQGNSA. The CDR3 sequence is CASSSGDPGVNEQFF. The DNA of the CDR3 is TGTGCCAGCAGCTCGGGGGACCCGGGGGTGAATGAGCAGTTCTTC. The complete variable domain, with remaining parts taken from reference TRBV7-2 and TRBJ2-1, reads GAGVSQSPSNKVTEKGKDVELRCDPISGHTALYWYRQSLGQGLEFLIYFQGNSAPDKSGLPSDRFSAERTGGSVSTLTIQRTQQEDSAVYLCASSSGDPGVNEQFFGPGTRLTVL.

V is TRBV6-6 and J is TRBJ1-1, with TRBD1 identical over 11 bases. V was clipped by 5 bases and J by 6 bases; unmatched bases: 8. Germline CDR1 is MNHNY and CDR2 is SVGAGI (reference sequence). This CDR3 is 15 amino acids long. The CDR3 DNA sequence: TGTGCCAGCAGTCCCTCCGGACAGGGGGCGGCTGAAGCTTTCTTT. It yields the protein CASSPSGQGAAEAFF.

This chain uses TRBV7-2 with TRBJ1-1, with TRBD1 identical over 9 bases. Germline V gene data show CDR1 as SGHTA and CDR2 as FQGNSA. The V segment lost 1 base and the J segment 6 bases; nucleotides outside the gene matches: 15. CDR3 length equals 18 residues. CDR3: CASSLEYLGTGYIPEAFF. In DNA, the CDR3 is TGTGCCAGCAGCTTAGAGTACCTCGGGACAGGGTATATACCTGAAGCTTTCTTT.